This TCR beta chain came from a study of control samples from healthy donors and cancer patients. V lost 2 bases and J lost 5, with 12 bases in between. This CDR3 is built from 14 residues. In germline, CDR1 is SEHNR, CDR2 FQNEAQ (reference sequence). Measured with immunoSEQ multiplex PCR; TCRdb has only the in-frame clones, and not every one. This table has 90,000 or so clones, roughly 80% appearing once. Sequencing was done on a sample of blood. This chain joins TRBV7-9 and TRBJ1-1; maybe TRBD1 (6 bases). The sequence was obtained from a man in his thirties or forties in good health. As DNA, the CDR3 is TGTGCCAGCAGCTTACAGGGGAAACGTACTGAAGCTTTCTTT. Its translation: CASSLQGKRTEAFF.